Below, one T cell receptor (beta chain) is given with its context. Trimming cost V 3 bases and J 8 bases, with 7 bases left between them. CDR1 and CDR2 from the germline V gene are MNHEY and SMNVEV (reference sequence). The CDR3 totals 11 residues. The assay was immunoSEQ multiplex PCR, and TCRdb's table has in-frame clones only and misses some. The data hold around 150,000 clones, with approximately 77% observed a single time. The data derive from a study of cytotoxic CD8 clonotypes in ibrutinib-treated CLL. Across the whole study: Samples had a mean of 255,043 productive templates and roughly 90,000 productive rearrangements.

The sample consisted of PBMCs, taken after 12 months of ibrutinib treatment. V usage is TRBV27 and J usage is TRBJ1-1; D gene uncertain. This TCR was sampled from a human donor with chronic lymphocytic leukemia. This CDR3 reads CASSFGAEAFF. The CDR3 nucleotides read TGTGCCAGCAGTTTCGGCGCAGAAGCTTTCTTT.